Below, one T cell receptor beta chain is given with its context. The antigen is unknown. This sample is drawn from a study of radiotherapy plus CTLA-4 blockade in lung cancer. General study results and limits: Reported findings show early blood T cell clone dynamics, with interferon-beta, best predicted response. Radiotherapy was combined with ipilimumab, and tumor-derived TCR clones then expanded in blood.

Profiled with immunoSEQ multiplex PCR; TCRdb holds only in-frame clones, not every one. Seen here are about 87,000 clones, roughly 86% observed once, and the top ten hold 16%. The CDR3 extends over 15 amino acids. The V end lost 1 base, the J end lost 0 bases, and 6 bases lay between the germline ends. The germline CDR1 and CDR2 sequences are SEHNR and FQNEAQ (reference sequence). The clonotype originates from a human donor with non-small cell lung cancer that progressed on radiotherapy plus ipilimumab. This specimen consisted of peripheral blood, obtained from a patient treated with radiotherapy plus ipilimumab. This rearrangement joins TRBV7-9 to TRBJ1-4, with D uncertain. CDR3 DNA sequence: TGTGCCAGCAGCTTAGAGGCAACAACTAATGAAAAACTGTTTTTT. It specifies CASSLEATTNEKLFF.